This TCR beta chain was obtained from a study of identical twins. Study observations and caveats: One should note that invariant MAIT and iNKT cells could partly confound zero-insertion analyses. While abundant cord blood beta clonotypes carried fewer insertions, memory repertoires showed no such pattern.

This clonotype was picked up a small number of times. The antigen is unknown. Each CDR3 protein is one row after TCRdb ran MiXCR on the 5' RACE reads. The sample gives fewer than 650,000 distinct CDR3 sequences, about 7.6% of which show up once; 1.6% is in the top ten. V was pared by 5 bases and J by 1 base, with 18 bases of the junction left unmatched. CDR3 length equals 20 residues. Germline V lookup: CDR1 SGHVS, CDR2 FQNEAQ. The sample was also reused in another study, on yellow fever vaccine responses in identical twins.

The chain combines TRBV7-8 with TRBJ2-3, with TRBD2 identical over 10 bases. The TCR sequence derives from a woman younger than 35 in good health. Source material: PBMCs. The CDR3 DNA reads as TGTGCCAGCAGCCCCCGGGCAGCGGGAGGGACCTTTTTGGGCACAGATACGCAGTATTTT. Its translation is CASSPRAAGGTFLGTDTQYF.